In its sample, the clone carrying this T cell receptor beta chain was seen a few times. Its antigen remains unknown. The CDR3 extends over 12 amino acids. Per the germline V gene, CDR1 is SQVTM and CDR2 is ANQGSEA. V lost 7 bases to trimming and J lost 7 bases; unmatched junction nucleotides: 5. Donors were Caucasian adults residing in Nashville, Tennessee, USA. Pooled CD45RO+ cells and CCR7-negative CD45RA+ TemRA cells made up CD8 memory. This entry is derived from a study of shared clonotypes between healthy human individuals. Regarding the study as a whole: Despite large depth, sorted-subset datasets appeared incompletely sequenced.

The authors split each subset's genomic DNA evenly across several immunoSEQ plates. Some clones are missing from TCRdb's copy, which holds only in-frame ones; the method was immunoSEQ multiplex PCR. The sample shows approximately 100,000 clones, around 68% of them seen only once. The TCR was taken from a woman in her 30s in good health. The rearrangement joins TRBV29-1 to TRBJ2-1; 9 bases map to TRBD2. The sequenced sample consisted of memory CD8+ T cells sorted from blood. Documented subset: CD45RO+ cells pooled with CCR7-negative TemRA cells. Here the CDR3 reads CSGGTSGNEQFF. The CDR3 DNA is TGCAGCGGGGGTACTAGCGGGAATGAGCAGTTCTTC.